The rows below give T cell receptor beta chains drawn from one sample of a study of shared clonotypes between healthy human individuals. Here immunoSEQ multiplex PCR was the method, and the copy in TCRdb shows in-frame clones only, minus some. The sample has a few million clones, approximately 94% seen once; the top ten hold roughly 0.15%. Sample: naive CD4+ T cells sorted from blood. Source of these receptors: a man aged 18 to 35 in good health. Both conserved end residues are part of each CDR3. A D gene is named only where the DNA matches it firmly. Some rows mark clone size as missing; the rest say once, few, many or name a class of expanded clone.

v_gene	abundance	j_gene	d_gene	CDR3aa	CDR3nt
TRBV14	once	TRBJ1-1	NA	CASSQDRIKAFF	TGTGCCAGCAGCCAAGACAGAATTAAAGCTTTCTTT
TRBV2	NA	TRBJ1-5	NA	CASSRASQPQHF	TGTGCCAGCTCCCGGGCAAGCCAGCCCCAGCATTTT
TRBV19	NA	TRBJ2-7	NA	CASSIGRGYEQYF	TGTGCCAGTAGTATTGGCAGGGGCTACGAGCAGTACTTC
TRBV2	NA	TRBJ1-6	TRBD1	CASTGKTGGDYNSPLHF	TGTGCCAGCACGGGGAAAACAGGGGGAGACTATAATTCACCCCTCCACTTT
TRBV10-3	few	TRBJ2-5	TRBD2	CAISESPPGGETQYF	TGTGCCATCAGTGAGAGCCCTCCGGGAGGAGAGACCCAGTACTTC
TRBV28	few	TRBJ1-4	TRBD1	CASSDRATNEKLFF	TGTGCCAGCTCAGACAGGGCAACTAATGAAAAACTGTTTTTT
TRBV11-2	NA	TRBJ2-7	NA	CASSYHSYEQYF	TGTGCCAGCAGCTATCACTCCTACGAGCAGTACTTC
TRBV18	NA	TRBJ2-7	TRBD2	CASSPRLAEVGEQYF	TGTGCCAGCTCTCCTCGACTAGCGGAGGTGGGCGAGCAGTACTTC
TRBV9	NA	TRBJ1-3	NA	CASSGDGSGNTIYF	TGTGCCAGCAGCGGGGACGGCTCTGGAAACACCATATATTTT
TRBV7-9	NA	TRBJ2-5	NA	CASSAFETQYF	TGTGCCAGCAGCGCATTCGAGACCCAGTACTTC
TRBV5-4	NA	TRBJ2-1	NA	CASSLNGGPNNEQFF	TGTGCCAGCAGCTTGAACGGGGGGCCTAACAATGAGCAGTTCTTC
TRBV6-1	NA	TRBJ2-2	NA	CASSGYPNTGELFF	TGTGCCAGCAGTGGGTATCCGAACACCGGGGAGCTGTTTTTT
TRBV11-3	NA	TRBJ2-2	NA	CASRGETGELFF	TGTGCCAGCCGCGGGGAGACCGGGGAGCTGTTTTTT
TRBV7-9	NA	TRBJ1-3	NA	CASSLVAASGNTIYF	TGTGCCAGCAGCTTAGTGGCAGCCTCTGGAAACACCATATATTTT
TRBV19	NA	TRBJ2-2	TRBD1	CASSITDRVYTGELFF	TGTGCCAGTAGTATTACGGACAGGGTGTACACCGGGGAGCTGTTTTTT
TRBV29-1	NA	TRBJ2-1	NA	CSVGGDGSIEQFF	TGCAGCGTTGGCGGGGACGGAAGCATCGAGCAGTTCTTC
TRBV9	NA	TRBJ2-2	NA	CASSVAQHTGELFF	TGTGCCAGCAGCGTAGCGCAGCACACCGGGGAGCTGTTTTTT
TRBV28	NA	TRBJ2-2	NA	CASSFPAQAGELFF	TGTGCCAGCAGTTTCCCGGCCCAGGCCGGGGAGCTGTTTTTT
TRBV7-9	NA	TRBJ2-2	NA	CASSPAVRSGELFF	TGTGCCAGCAGTCCCGCGGTTAGGTCCGGGGAGCTGTTTTTT
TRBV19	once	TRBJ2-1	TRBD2	CATSEGLAEYNEQFF	TGTGCCACCTCAGAAGGACTAGCGGAGTACAATGAGCAGTTCTTC
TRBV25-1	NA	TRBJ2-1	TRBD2	CASSTGTSGFF	TGTGCCAGCAGTACCGGGACTAGCGGATTCTTC
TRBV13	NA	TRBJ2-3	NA	CASSLRTGTSTDTQYF	TGTGCCAGCAGCTTAAGAACAGGGACTAGCACAGATACGCAGTATTTT
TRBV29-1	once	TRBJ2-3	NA	CSVVGLLPPGDTQYF	TGCAGCGTGGTGGGACTTCTCCCCCCGGGCGATACGCAGTATTTT
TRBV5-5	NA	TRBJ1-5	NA	CASSWEMREPQHF	TGTGCCAGCAGCTGGGAGATGAGAGAGCCCCAGCATTTT
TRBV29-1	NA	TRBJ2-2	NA	CSVPHPVTGELFF	TGCAGCGTCCCCCACCCTGTGACCGGGGAGCTGTTTTTT